A selection of T cell receptor beta chains follows, all from one sample in a study of shared clonotypes between healthy human individuals. The method was immunoSEQ multiplex PCR; TCRdb's version includes in-frame clones alone and lacks a portion of them. The sample holds 550,000 to 700,000 clones, 55% to 85% seen once. Specimen: memory CD4+ T cells sorted from blood. The receptors derive from a woman between 25 and 40 years old in good health. CDR3s include the opening cysteine and the closing phenylalanine or tryptophan. D genes are given only for firm matches. A clone size is listed for some rows: how often the clone was seen (once, few, many), or a class if it is expanded.

16	NA	NA	TRBJ2-3	TRBV28	TGTGCCAGCAGCAATTCGTGGAAAGCCCGCACAGATACGCAGTATTTT	CASSNSWKARTDTQYF
14	TRBD1	NA	TRBJ1-2	TRBV19	TGTGCCAGTAGACCAGGACAGGACCTCTATGGCTACACCTTC	CASRPGQDLYGYTF
16	NA	NA	TRBJ2-3	TRBV4-1	TGCGCCAGCAGCCAAGCCGGGACTTCTAGCACAGATACGCAGTATTTT	CASSQAGTSSTDTQYF
13	NA	NA	TRBJ1-6	TRBV5-1	TGCGCCAGCAGGTCGGGGTTTGATTCACCCCTCCACTTT	CASRSGFDSPLHF
16	NA	NA	TRBJ2-3	TRBV4-2	TGTGCCAGCAGCCAAGTGTTTGGACTCGACACAGATACGCAGTATTTT	CASSQVFGLDTDTQYF
16	NA	NA	TRBJ2-2	TRBV29-1	TGCAGCGTTGAAGATCCCCTAGCAGGGCACACCGGGGAGCTGTTTTTT	CSVEDPLAGHTGELFF
15	TRBD1	NA	TRBJ1-5	TRBV28	TGTGCCAGCAGTTTTATCCAGGGGGCGGCTCAGCCCCAGCATTTT	CASSFIQGAAQPQHF
15	NA	NA	TRBJ1-5	TRBV28	TGTGCCAGCAGCCTGACAGCGATAAGCAATCAGCCCCAGCATTTT	CASSLTAISNQPQHF
18	TRBD2	NA	TRBJ2-4	TRBV18	TGTGCCAGCTCACCCCAAGGACTAGCGGGAGGGTCCGGGAGCATTCAGTACTTC	CASSPQGLAGGSGSIQYF
12	TRBD1	few	TRBJ2-5	TRBV27	TGTGCCAGCAGGTCAGGGGGAGAGACCCAGTACTTC	CASRSGGETQYF
13	NA	few	TRBJ1-1	TRBV19	TGTGCCAGTAGCCAGTCACCGGGCACTGAAGCTTTCTTT	CASSQSPGTEAFF
12	NA	NA	TRBJ2-1	TRBV28	TGTGCCAGCAGTTCGCAGCTCAATGAGCAGTTCTTC	CASSSQLNEQFF
14	NA	NA	TRBJ2-3	TRBV29-1	TGCAGCGTTGAAGGGGCACGAGTTCCAGATACGCAGTATTTT	CSVEGARVPDTQYF
15	NA	NA	TRBJ1-1	TRBV4-2	TGTGCCAGCAGCCAAGTTCAGGGTGAATATAGTGAAGCTTTCTTT	CASSQVQGEYSEAFF
14	NA	NA	TRBJ1-5	TRBV19	TGTGCCAGTAACCCCGGGGGTGGATATCAGCCCCAGCATTTT	CASNPGGGYQPQHF
15	NA	NA	TRBJ2-5	TRBV2	TGTGCCAGCAGCCCCAATAACTACAACCAAGAGACCCAGTACTTC	CASSPNNYNQETQYF
14	NA	NA	TRBJ1-1	TRBV5-1	TGCGCCAGCAGCCATCCGGGACCGAACACTGAAGCTTTCTTT	CASSHPGPNTEAFF
14	TRBD1	NA	TRBJ1-1	TRBV13	TGTGCCAGCAGCCATCGGGACAGGGACACTGAAGCTTTCTTT	CASSHRDRDTEAFF
13	NA	NA	TRBJ2-3	TRBV27	TGTGCCAGCACCCCTCGGAATGCAGATACGCAGTATTTT	CASTPRNADTQYF
15	NA	NA	TRBJ1-2	TRBV4-1	TGCGCCAGCAGCCAAGTGGGGAGCGGTAACTATGGCTACACCTTC	CASSQVGSGNYGYTF
14	NA	NA	TRBJ2-6	TRBV18	TGTGCCAGCCGACGAGGTTTTGGGGCCAACGTCCTGACTTTC	CASRRGFGANVLTF
16	TRBD1	once	TRBJ2-7	TRBV19	TGTGCCAGTAGTATGGGCAGGGGGTCCATCTCCTACGAGCAGTACTTC	CASSMGRGSISYEQYF
13	TRBD2	NA	TRBJ2-5	TRBV5-1	TGCGCCAGCAGCTTGGTGCTAGCGGGTGAGCAGTACTTC	CASSLVLAGEQYF
15	TRBD2	NA	TRBJ2-7	TRBV11-2	TGTGCCAGCAGCCAACATAGCGGGATTGTCTACGAGCAGTACTTC	CASSQHSGIVYEQYF
17	TRBD1	NA	TRBJ1-1	TRBV25-1	TGTGCCAGCAGACCTACCGCCGGGACAGGGATGAACACTGAAGCTTTCTTT	CASRPTAGTGMNTEAFF
13	NA	NA	TRBJ1-5	TRBV6-1	TGTGCCAGCAGGACAGCCGGCAATCAGCCCCAGCATTTT	CASRTAGNQPQHF
12	NA	once	TRBJ2-7	TRBV28	TGTGCCAGCAGTCTATTGGGGGACGAGCAGTACTTC	CASSLLGDEQYF
16	TRBD1	NA	TRBJ2-7	TRBV27	TGTGCCAGCAGTTTATCAGGGGGCGCCGGTCCCTACGAGCAGTACTTC	CASSLSGGAGPYEQYF
16	NA	NA	TRBJ2-7	TRBV27	TGTGCCAGCAGTTTATCTGGGACGGCGGGTTCCTACGAGCAGTACTTC	CASSLSGTAGSYEQYF
11	NA	few	TRBJ2-1	TRBV7-9	TGTGCCAGCAGCTCTCAGAATGAGCAGTTCTTC	CASSSQNEQFF
11	NA	few	TRBJ2-5	TRBV30	TGTGCCTGGAGTCTCGGCGGGGACCAGTACTTC	CAWSLGGDQYF
16	NA	NA	TRBJ1-3	TRBV28	TGTGCCAGCAGTTTCTTAACCCGTTCCTCTGGAAACACCATATATTTT	CASSFLTRSSGNTIYF
12	NA	few	TRBJ2-5	TRBV5-4	TGTGCCAGCAGCTTGGACGAAGAGACCCAGTACTTC	CASSLDEETQYF
11	TRBD1	NA	TRBJ2-3	TRBV29-1	TGCAGCGTTACAGGGGGAGATACGCAGTATTTT	CSVTGGDTQYF
14	NA	NA	TRBJ1-1	TRBV10-3	TGTGCCATCAGTGCAGGGCCATCGGGGACTGAAGCTTTCTTT	CAISAGPSGTEAFF
15	TRBD1	once	TRBJ1-1	TRBV5-1	TGCGCCAGCAGCAACGGCCGGACAGGGGGGACTGAAGCTTTCTTT	CASSNGRTGGTEAFF
13	NA	many	TRBJ2-5	TRBV6-1	TGTGCCAGCAGTGTGAGAGGACAAGAGACCCAGTACTTC	CASSVRGQETQYF